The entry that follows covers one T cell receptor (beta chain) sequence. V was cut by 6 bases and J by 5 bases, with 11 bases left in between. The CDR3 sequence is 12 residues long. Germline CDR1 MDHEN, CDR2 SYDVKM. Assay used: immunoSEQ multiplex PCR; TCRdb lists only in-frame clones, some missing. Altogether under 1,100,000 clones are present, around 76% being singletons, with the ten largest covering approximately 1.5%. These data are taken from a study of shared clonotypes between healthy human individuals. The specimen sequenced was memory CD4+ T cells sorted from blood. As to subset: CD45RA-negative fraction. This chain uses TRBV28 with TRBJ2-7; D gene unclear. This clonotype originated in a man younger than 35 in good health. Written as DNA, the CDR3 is TGTGCCAGCAGAGTCGCCCTCAACGAGCAGTACTTC. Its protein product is CASRVALNEQYF. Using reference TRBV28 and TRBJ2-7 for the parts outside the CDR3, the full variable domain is DVKVTQSSRYLVKRTGEKVFLECVQDMDHENMFWYRQDPGLGLRLIYFSYDVKMKEKGDIPEGYSVSREKKERFSLILESASTNQTSMYLCASRVALNEQYFGPGTRLTVT.